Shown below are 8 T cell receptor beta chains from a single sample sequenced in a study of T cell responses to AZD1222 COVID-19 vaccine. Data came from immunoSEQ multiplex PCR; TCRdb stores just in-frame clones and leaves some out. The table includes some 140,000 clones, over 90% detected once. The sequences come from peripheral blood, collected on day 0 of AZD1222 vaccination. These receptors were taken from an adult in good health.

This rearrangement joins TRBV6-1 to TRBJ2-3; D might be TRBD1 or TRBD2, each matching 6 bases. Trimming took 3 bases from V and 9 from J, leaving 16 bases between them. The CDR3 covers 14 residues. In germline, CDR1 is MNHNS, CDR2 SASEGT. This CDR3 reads CASSEGGGAGTQYF. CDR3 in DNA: TGTGCCAGCAGTGAGGGGGGCGGGGCAGGGACGCAGTATTTT.

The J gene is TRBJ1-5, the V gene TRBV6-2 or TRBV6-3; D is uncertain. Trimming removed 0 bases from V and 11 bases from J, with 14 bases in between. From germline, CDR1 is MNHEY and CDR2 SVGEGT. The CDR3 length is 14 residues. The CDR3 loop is CASSYSLMGLSQHF. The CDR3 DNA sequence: TGTGCCAGCAGTTACTCCCTCATGGGTCTGTCCCAGCATTTT.

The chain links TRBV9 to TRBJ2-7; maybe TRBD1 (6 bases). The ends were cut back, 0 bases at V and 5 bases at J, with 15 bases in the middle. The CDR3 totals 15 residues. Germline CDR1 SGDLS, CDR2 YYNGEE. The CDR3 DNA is TGTGCCAGCAGCGTAGAGGGGGTGGCCTCGGACGAGCAGTACTTC. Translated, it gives CASSVEGVASDEQYF. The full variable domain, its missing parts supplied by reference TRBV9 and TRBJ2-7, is DSGVTQTPKHLITATGQRVTLRCSPRSGDLSVYWYQQSLDQGLQFLIQYYNGEERAKGNILERFSAQQFPDLHSELNLSSLELGDSALYFCASSVEGVASDEQYFGPGTRLTVT.

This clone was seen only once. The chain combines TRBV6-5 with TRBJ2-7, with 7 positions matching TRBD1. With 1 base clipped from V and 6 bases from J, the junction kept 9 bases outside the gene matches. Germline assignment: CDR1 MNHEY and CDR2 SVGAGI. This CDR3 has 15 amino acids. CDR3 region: CASSYYTGATSEQYF. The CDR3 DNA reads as TGTGCCAGCAGTTACTACACAGGGGCGACGAGCGAGCAGTACTTC.

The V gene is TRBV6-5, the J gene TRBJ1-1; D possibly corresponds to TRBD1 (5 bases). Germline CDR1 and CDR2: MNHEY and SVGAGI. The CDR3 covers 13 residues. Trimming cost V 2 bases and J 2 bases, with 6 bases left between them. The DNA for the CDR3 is TGTGCCAGCAGTTACGGGACCAACACTGAAGCTTTCTTT. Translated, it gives CASSYGTNTEAFF.

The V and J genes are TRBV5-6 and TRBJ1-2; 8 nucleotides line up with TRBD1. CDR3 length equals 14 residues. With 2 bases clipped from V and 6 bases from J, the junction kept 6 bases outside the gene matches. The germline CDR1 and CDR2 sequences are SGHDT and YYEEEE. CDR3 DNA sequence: TGTGCCAGCAGCTTTATGGACAGGGTGAATGGCTACACCTTC. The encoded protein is CASSFMDRVNGYTF. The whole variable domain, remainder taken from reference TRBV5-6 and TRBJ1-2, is DAGVTQSPTHLIKTRGQQVTLRCSPKSGHDTVSWYQQALGQGPQFIFQYYEEEERQRGNFPDRFSGHQFPNYSSELNVNALLLGDSALYLCASSFMDRVNGYTFGSGTRLTVV.

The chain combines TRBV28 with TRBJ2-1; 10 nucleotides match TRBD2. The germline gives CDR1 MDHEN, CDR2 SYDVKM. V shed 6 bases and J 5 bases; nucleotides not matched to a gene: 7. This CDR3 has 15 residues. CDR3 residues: CASSSRLAGDNEQFF. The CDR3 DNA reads TGTGCCAGCAGCTCAAGACTAGCGGGCGACAATGAGCAGTTCTTC.

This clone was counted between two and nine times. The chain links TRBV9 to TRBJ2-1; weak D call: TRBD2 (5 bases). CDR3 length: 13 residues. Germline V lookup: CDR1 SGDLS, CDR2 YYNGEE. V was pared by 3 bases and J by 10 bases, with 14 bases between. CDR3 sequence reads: CASSAELGFEQFF. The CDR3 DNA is TGTGCCAGCAGCGCCGAACTAGGGTTCGAGCAGTTCTTC.